Following are 30 T cell receptor beta chains from one sample sequenced in a study of blood T cell repertoires in COVID-19. Produced via immunoSEQ multiplex PCR; TCRdb's table is partial and in-frame only. There are some 180,000 clones in the sample; roughly three quarters occur only once, and under 15% lies in the top ten. Sequencing input: PBMCs or T cells enriched from blood (not recorded which). All receptors derive from a man aged 55 to 69 who had been exposed to COVID-19.

V is TRBV7-9 and J is TRBJ2-3; D gene unclear. CDR3 size: 12 residues. The germline V gene encodes CDR1 SEHNR and CDR2 FQNEAQ (reference sequence). Trimming removed 5 bases from V and 4 bases from J, with 7 bases in between. CDR3 residues: CASSPEADTQYF. The CDR3, as DNA: TGTGCCAGCAGCCCCGAGGCAGATACGCAGTATTTT.

This chain links TRBV28 with TRBJ2-3, with 7 bases fitting TRBD1. This CDR3 comprises 15 residues. V gave up 6 bases and J gave up 3 bases; unmatched junction bases: 9. Looked up from germline, CDR1 is MDHEN and CDR2 is SYDVKM. The CDR3 loop is CASSSDRDETDTQYF. CDR3 coding DNA: TGTGCCAGCAGCTCCGACAGGGATGAAACAGATACGCAGTATTTT.

V usage is TRBV2 and J usage is TRBJ1-2; perhaps TRBD1 as D (6 bases). Germline V gene lookup returns CDR1 SNHLY and CDR2 FYNNEI. V shed 6 bases and J shed 5 bases, with 19 bases lying between them. The CDR3 loop spans 15 amino acids. The CDR3 region has the DNA TGTGCCAGCAGCCTAGGGCGGGCAGGGGAGTATGGCTACACCTTC. Encoded protein: CASSLGRAGEYGYTF.

The J gene is TRBJ2-7, the V gene TRBV5-8; D not resolved. Germline V gene sequence: CDR1 SGHTS, CDR2 YDEGEE. V gave up 7 bases and J gave up 4 bases, with 18 bases separating them. The CDR3 has 14 residues. The CDR3 nucleotides read TGTGCCAGCCTTAGACGACTCAACCTATACGAGCAGTACTTC. It yields the protein CASLRRLNLYEQYF.

The chain carries TRBV9 and TRBJ2-5; TRBD1 is a possible D gene (6 bases). Germline values: CDR1 SGDLS, CDR2 YYNGEE. V was clipped by 0 bases and J by 4 bases, with 19 bases between them. This CDR3 is built from 17 residues. CDR3 residues: CASSVEQGRFVGETQYF. The CDR3 DNA reads as TGTGCCAGCAGCGTAGAGCAGGGGCGTTTTGTTGGAGAGACCCAGTACTTC.

V and J are TRBV30 and TRBJ2-7; perhaps TRBD2 as D (5 bases). The CDR3 covers 13 residues. Trimming removed 3 bases at V and 4 bases at J, with 13 bases between. In germline, CDR1 is GTSNPN, CDR2 SVGIG (reference sequence). The CDR3 sequence is CAWSLPPGYEQYF. CDR3 DNA: TGTGCCTGGAGCCTACCCCCGGGGTACGAGCAGTACTTC.

The CDR3 protein is CASSLAGGNSYNEQFF. The DNA for the CDR3 is TGTGCCAGCAGCTTAGCAGGGGGAAACTCCTACAATGAGCAGTTCTTC. The chain is built from TRBV11-3 and TRBJ2-1; 7 nucleotides agree with TRBD1. From germline, CDR1 is SGHNT and CDR2 YENEEA. This CDR3 comprises 16 residues. V lost 1 base, J lost 0 bases, and 3 bases stayed unmatched.

This clone was detected only a few times. J is TRBJ1-3 and V is TRBV19; 8 bases map to TRBD1. This CDR3 has 15 residues. The junction had 8 bases not matched to a gene; V was cut back by 6 bases and J by 4 bases. CDR1 is LNHDA and CDR2 is SQIVND in the germline V gene (reference sequence). The CDR3 DNA sequence: TGTGCCAGTAGGAAGGGGACAGGTACCGGAAACACCATATATTTT. This codes for CASRKGTGTGNTIYF.

The genes are TRBV5-1 and TRBJ2-7; 9 nucleotides align to TRBD2. Germline CDR1 and CDR2: SGHRS and YFSETQ. This CDR3 region has 15 residues. The V and J ends lost 4 bases and 3 bases, in that order; junction bases with no gene match: 8. The CDR3 sequence is CASSKLAGASYEQYF. CDR3 in DNA: TGCGCCAGCAGCAAGTTAGCGGGAGCTAGCTACGAGCAGTACTTC.

CDR3: CASSLPGLALNEQFF. CDR3 bases: TGTGCCAGCAGTCTACCGGGACTAGCTTTAAATGAGCAGTTCTTC. The V gene is TRBV27, the J gene TRBJ2-1; 9 nucleotides line up with TRBD2. From germline, CDR1 is MNHEY and CDR2 SMNVEV (reference sequence). V lost 5 bases, J lost 7 bases, and 9 bases stayed unmatched. This CDR3 spans 15 amino acids.

The chain combines TRBV12-3 or TRBV12-4 with TRBJ1-3; D uncertain. The CDR3 is made up of 12 amino acids. V shed 7 bases and J shed 0 bases, with 4 bases lying between them. CDR3 DNA sequence: TGTGCCAGCACCTTCTCTGGAAACACCATATATTTT. Residues: CASTFSGNTIYF.

The genes are TRBV29-1 and TRBJ1-1; no firm D call. The V end was cut by 6 bases, the J end by 1 base, with 9 bases between. This CDR3 comprises 12 residues. CDR1 SQVTM and CDR2 ANQGSEA come from the germline V gene. The CDR3 sequence is CSVTFGNTEAFF. The CDR3 DNA follows: TGCAGCGTAACTTTTGGGAACACTGAAGCTTTCTTT.

The chain has TRBV11-2 and TRBJ1-1; possibly TRBD1 for D (5 bases). The germline CDR1 and CDR2 sequences are SGHAT and FQNNGV. The CDR3 has 14 residues. Trimming cost V 0 bases and J 0 bases, with 5 bases left between them. DNA for the CDR3: TGTGCCAGCAGCTTAGAGACAGTGAACACTGAAGCTTTCTTT. It codes for CASSLETVNTEAFF.

The sample holds one count of this clone. The chain carries TRBV27 and TRBJ1-5; perhaps TRBD1 as D (5 bases). The germline gives CDR1 MNHEY, CDR2 SMNVEV (reference sequence). V lost 4 bases, J lost 0 bases, and 10 bases lay in between. There are 15 residues in the CDR3. The CDR3: CASSWGTSSNQPQHF. The DNA for the CDR3 is TGTGCCAGCAGTTGGGGCACCAGTAGCAATCAGCCCCAGCATTTT.

The chain is built from TRBV25-1 and TRBJ2-2; D may be TRBD2 (5 bases). V was trimmed by 1 base and J by 7 bases, leaving 7 bases between them. Germline CDR1 reads MGHDK; CDR2 reads SYGVNS. The CDR3 extends over 13 amino acids. Written as DNA, the CDR3 is TGTGCCAGCAGTGAATCACGGGGCGGGGAGCTGTTTTTT. Its protein product is CASSESRGGELFF.

This chain uses TRBV2 with TRBJ2-7; 10 positions match TRBD1. J lost 6 bases, V lost 4 bases, and 12 bases had no gene match. Germline assignment: CDR1 SNHLY and CDR2 FYNNEI. The CDR3 loop spans 16 amino acids. The CDR3, as DNA: TGTGCCAGCAGTGCAGTTCCGCGGACAGGGGGTTCCGAGCAGTACTTC. This encodes CASSAVPRTGGSEQYF.

This clone was seen a few times. This chain joins TRBV3-1 (or the pseudogene TRBV3-2) and TRBJ2-1; 8 positions agree with TRBD2. The ends lost 0 bases at V and 5 bases at J; junction bases unmatched: 9. Germline loops: CDR1 LGHDT, CDR2 YNNKEL (reference sequence). CDR3 length: 17 residues. The CDR3 protein is CASSQDFGGRPDNEQFF. The CDR3 bases are TGTGCCAGCAGCCAAGATTTCGGCGGGAGGCCGGACAATGAGCAGTTCTTC.

This chain connects TRBV28 to TRBJ2-7; 7 bases match TRBD2. The J segment lost 5 bases and the V segment lost 8 bases, leaving 12 bases of the junction unmatched. Germline lookup yields CDR1 MDHEN and CDR2 SYDVKM. The CDR3 totals 14 residues. CDR3 sequence: CASARLPGTNEQYF. As DNA, the CDR3 is TGTGCCAGCGCTCGCCTCCCCGGGACTAACGAGCAGTACTTC. The whole variable domain, filled in from reference TRBV28 and TRBJ2-7, reads DVKVTQSSRYLVKRTGEKVFLECVQDMDHENMFWYRQDPGLGLRLIYFSYDVKMKEKGDIPEGYSVSREKKERFSLILESASTNQTSMYLCASARLPGTNEQYFGPGTRLTVT.

The V and J genes are TRBV28 and TRBJ1-1, with D maybe TRBD1 (5 bases). The CDR3 is made up of 15 amino acids. V was shortened by 3 bases and J by 4 bases, with 15 bases between the two germline ends. CDR1 is MDHEN and CDR2 is SYDVKM in the germline V gene. The CDR3 region is CASSFRQVGVTEAFF. The CDR3 DNA reads as TGTGCCAGCAGTTTTCGTCAGGTAGGGGTCACTGAAGCTTTCTTT.

This clone was observed once. The chain uses TRBV5-1 and TRBJ2-2, with TRBD2 identical over 14 bases. This CDR3 spans 18 amino acids. The germline V gene has CDR1 SGHRS and CDR2 YFSETQ. J gave up 3 bases and V 7 bases, and 11 bases lay outside the gene matches. CDR3 sequence: CASGPVGLAGAYTGELFF. Here the CDR3 DNA reads TGCGCCAGCGGACCCGTGGGACTAGCGGGAGCATACACCGGGGAGCTGTTTTTT.

Only a few counts were recorded for this clone. CDR3 nucleotides: TGTGCCAGCAGGGCCGACACTAGTAGCCCCACAGATACGCAGTATTTT. Protein: CASRADTSSPTDTQYF. The rearrangement links TRBV2 to TRBJ2-3, with a weak D call TRBD2 (5 bases). With 6 bases removed from V and 2 bases from J, the gap between germline ends came to 18 bases. CDR3 length: 16 amino acids. Germline V gene lookup returns CDR1 SNHLY and CDR2 FYNNEI. The full variable domain, rest sourced from reference TRBV2 and TRBJ2-3, is EPEVTQTPSHQVTQMGQEVILRCVPISNHLYFYWYRQILGQKVEFLVSFYNNEISEKSEIFDDQFSVERPDGSNFTLKIRSTKLEDSAMYFCASRADTSSPTDTQYFGPGTRLTVL.

The chain has TRBV5-1 and TRBJ2-7, with 8 bases aligning to TRBD1. CDR1 is SGHRS and CDR2 is YFSETQ in the germline V gene. Trimming at V came to 0 bases and at J to 3 bases, leaving 5 bases not matched to a gene. The CDR3 loop spans 15 amino acids. The CDR3 reads CASSLAIDRGYEQYF. The CDR3, as DNA: TGCGCCAGCAGCTTGGCTATCGACAGGGGCTACGAGCAGTACTTC.

A single count supports this clone. This rearrangement joins TRBV19 to TRBJ2-3; no clear D. CDR3 length: 13 amino acids. Per germline, CDR1 LNHDA and CDR2 SQIVND (reference sequence). V gave up 5 bases and J gave up 4 bases, with 10 bases separating them. CDR3 sequence reads: CASSLRPADTQYF. In DNA form, the CDR3 reads TGTGCCAGTAGTCTACGCCCCGCAGATACGCAGTATTTT.

This clone was found a few times. V and J are TRBV5-6 and TRBJ1-2, with TRBD1 matching over 7 bases. V gave up 0 bases and J gave up 4 bases; unmatched junction bases: 6. The germline gives CDR1 SGHDT, CDR2 YYEEEE. CDR3 length equals 15 residues. The chain's CDR3 is CASSLDRGNLYGYTF. Here the CDR3 DNA reads TGTGCCAGCAGCTTGGACAGGGGCAACCTCTATGGCTACACCTTC.

The J gene is TRBJ2-6, the V gene TRBV2; the match to TRBD1 covers 8 bases. The germline V gene encodes CDR1 SNHLY and CDR2 FYNNEI. The CDR3 contains 17 residues. V lost 7 bases, J lost 0 bases, and 8 bases stayed unmatched. CDR3: CASIPIDRGSGANVLTF. CDR3 sequence (DNA): TGTGCCAGCATTCCGATTGACAGGGGCTCTGGGGCCAACGTCCTGACTTTC.

A few counts support this clone. In nucleotides, the CDR3 is TGTGCCAGCTCACCCCGAGGTTCGGACACTGAAGCTTTCTTT. Translating it yields CASSPRGSDTEAFF. V is TRBV18 and J is TRBJ1-1; no clear D. Trimming shortened V by 3 bases and J by 3 bases, and 11 bases separated the two germline ends. The CDR3 is 14 residues long. Germline CDR1 KGHSH, CDR2 LQKENI.

The chain links TRBV24-1 to TRBJ1-5, with 8 bases lining up with TRBD1. The CDR3 extends over 14 amino acids. The V and J ends lost 4 bases and 9 bases, in that order; junction bases with no gene match: 7. Germline V CDR1 and CDR2: KGHDR, SFDVKD. CDR3 DNA: TGTGCCACCAGTGAGGGACAGGCGGGAACGCCCCAGCATTTT. This gives the protein CATSEGQAGTPQHF.

V usage is TRBV7-2 and J usage is TRBJ2-3; 7 bases map to TRBD2. CDR3 length: 16 residues. Trimming at V came to 1 base and at J to 2 bases, leaving 6 bases not matched to a gene. Germline V gene lookup returns CDR1 SGHTA and CDR2 FQGNSA. The CDR3 protein is CASSLEGSGHTDTQYF. CDR3 in DNA: TGTGCCAGCAGCTTAGAGGGTAGCGGGCACACAGATACGCAGTATTTT.

This chain joins TRBV7-2 and TRBJ1-3; weak D call: TRBD1 (6 bases). CDR3 length equals 15 residues. The germline V gene has CDR1 SGHTA and CDR2 FQGNSA. Between the trimmed V and J ends, which lost 4 bases and 2 bases, there was a span of 12 bases. As DNA, the CDR3 is TGTGCCAGCAGCTCGGACAGATTTGCTGGAAACACCATATATTTT. Protein product: CASSSDRFAGNTIYF. Combining the CDR3 with reference TRBV7-2 and TRBJ1-3 gives the whole variable domain GAGVSQSPSNKVTEKGKDVELRCDPISGHTALYWYRQSLGQGLEFLIYFQGNSAPDKSGLPSDRFSAERTGGSVSTLTIQRTQQEDSAVYLCASSSDRFAGNTIYFGEGSWLTVV.

The chain carries TRBV5-4 and TRBJ2-5; 10 nucleotides agree with TRBD1. This CDR3 region has 16 residues. With V trimmed by 4 bases and J by 5 bases, 11 bases remained unmatched. Per the germline V gene, CDR1 is SGHNT and CDR2 is YYREEE (reference sequence). The CDR3: CASSPGQGRPGETQYF. CDR3 coding DNA: TGTGCCAGCAGCCCGGGACAGGGGCGGCCTGGGGAGACCCAGTACTTC.